Listed here are 20 T cell receptor beta chains from one sample, sequenced in a study of CD8+ T cells in alopecia areata (dated 2018 in TCRdb). Taken with the paper, the label for time point translates to: less than 30 weeks on oral tofacitinib. Sample treatment or condition, as interpreted from the label and publication: oral pan-JAK inhibitor, 5-10 mg twice daily. Libraries were constructed by the immunoSEQ multiplex PCR assay. RNA was extracted from all samples and reverse transcribed into cDNA, which served as template for TCR sequencing. TCRdb's version of the immuneACCESS table is confined to in-frame rearrangements and falls short of the full clone set. An unresolved V gene accounts for under half of the shortfall where checked; the remainder is of unknown origin. Recorded for this sample are 170,000 or so clones; roughly 50% of them occurred a single time. The ten largest clonotypes hold approximately 12% of the sample.

The sample was CD8+ T cells sorted from blood, taken at week 24, from a patient treated with tofacitinib. Source of these receptors: a human donor with alopecia areata.

This clone has more than one count but fewer than ten. The V gene is TRBV29-1, the J gene TRBJ2-7, with D tentatively TRBD1 (5 bases). There are 11 residues in the CDR3. In germline, CDR1 is SQVTM, CDR2 ANQGSEA. Deletions cut 0 bases from V and 6 bases from J, with 6 bases between. CDR3 amino acids: CSVEDRGEQYF. DNA of the CDR3: TGCAGCGTTGAAGATAGGGGCGAGCAGTACTTC.

The chain joins TRBV25-1 to TRBJ1-4; D is uncertain. The V and J ends lost 8 bases and 9 bases respectively, with 16 bases between them. This CDR3 is 13 amino acids long. Germline loops: CDR1 MGHDK, CDR2 SYGVNS. CDR3: CASSLGGSQKLFF. Here the CDR3 DNA reads TGTGCCAGCTCCCTCGGAGGGTCTCAAAAACTGTTTTTT.

V gene TRBV27 combines with J gene TRBJ2-5, with TRBD2 matching over 7 bases. The junction had 3 bases not matched to a gene; V was cut back by 0 bases and J by 2 bases. The CDR3 covers 15 residues. The germline CDR1 and CDR2 sequences are MNHEY and SMNVEV (reference sequence). The CDR3 DNA reads TGTGCCAGCAGTTTATCGGGGGGGTTACAAGAGACCCAGTACTTC. This gives the protein CASSLSGGLQETQYF.

The V gene is TRBV2, the J gene TRBJ2-3; 9 positions agree with TRBD1. V shed 8 bases, J shed 3 bases, and the junction held 12 bases outside the gene matches. The CDR3 spans 16 residues. Per germline, CDR1 SNHLY and CDR2 FYNNEI. The CDR3 DNA reads TGTGCCAGCCTTATGAGGGACAGGGAGAAGACAGATACGCAGTATTTT. Translating it yields CASLMRDREKTDTQYF.

This clone has just a few counts. CDR3 in amino acids: CATSKDRAGGSPLHF. The DNA for the CDR3 is TGTGCCACCAGCAAAGACAGGGCGGGAGGTTCACCCCTCCACTTT. The chain carries TRBV15 and TRBJ1-6, with 7 bases aligning to TRBD1. This CDR3 comprises 15 residues. With 4 bases clipped from V and 9 bases from J, the junction kept 9 bases outside the gene matches. CDR1 is LNHNV and CDR2 is YYDKDF in the germline V gene (reference sequence). The complete variable domain, with remaining parts taken from reference TRBV15 and TRBJ1-6, reads DAMVIQNPRYQVTQFGKPVTLSCSQTLNHNVMYWYQQKSSQAPKLLFHYYDKDFNNEADTPDNFQSRRPNTSFCFLDIRSPGLGDTAMYLCATSKDRAGGSPLHFGNGTRLTVT.

This chain uses TRBV30 with TRBJ2-5; tentatively, D is TRBD2 (5 bases). The germline gives CDR1 GTSNPN, CDR2 SVGIG (reference sequence). The CDR3 is 16 residues long. Trimming cost V 0 bases and J 4 bases, with 18 bases left between them. The CDR3 DNA sequence: TGTGCCTGGAGTGTACAAAATAGCCCGCGGGTAGAGACCCAGTACTTC. This translates into CAWSVQNSPRVETQYF.

The rearrangement uses TRBV6-5 and TRBJ1-1; the D is unclear. The V gene lost 5 bases and the J gene lost 6 bases, with 13 bases spanning the gap. The germline CDR1 and CDR2 sequences are MNHEY and SVGAGI. There are 13 residues in the CDR3. CDR3 sequence reads: CASSAGRSSEAFF. The CDR3 bases are TGTGCCAGCAGTGCAGGACGGAGCTCTGAAGCTTTCTTT.

The CDR3 DNA sequence: TGTGCCAGCAGTCCCCCCCCAGGGACAGGGGTTCTAGAGACCCAGTACTTC. This sequence encodes CASSPPPGTGVLETQYF. This rearrangement joins TRBV7-9 to TRBJ2-5; 10 positions match TRBD1. This CDR3 contains 17 residues. CDR1 and CDR2 from the germline V gene are SEHNR and FQNEAQ (reference sequence). The V segment lost 6 bases and the J segment 4 bases; nucleotides outside the gene matches: 14.

This chain connects TRBV12-5 to TRBJ2-2; D possibly corresponds to TRBD2 (5 bases). The V end was cut by 7 bases, the J end by 6 bases, with 12 bases between. The germline V gene encodes CDR1 LGHNT and CDR2 FRNRAP. The CDR3 contains 13 residues. For the CDR3, the DNA is TGTGCTAGTGACAAGAGGGTGGCCGGGGAGCTGTTTTTT. Its translation: CASDKRVAGELFF.

This clone was seen many times. The chain recombines TRBV5-1 with TRBJ2-3; 8 nucleotides agree with TRBD2. The ends lost 0 bases at V and 6 bases at J; junction bases unmatched: 6. Germline CDR1 is SGHRS and CDR2 is YFSETQ. The CDR3 consists of 15 residues. DNA for the CDR3: TGCGCCAGCAGCTTGGAGGGACTAGATTTGGATACGCAGTATTTT. It specifies CASSLEGLDLDTQYF.

The genes are TRBV29-1 and TRBJ2-7, with D unresolved. V was shortened by 1 base and J by 4 bases, with 14 bases between the two germline ends. Germline assignment: CDR1 SQVTM and CDR2 ANQGSEA. There are 14 residues in the CDR3. The DNA of the CDR3 is TGCAGCGTTGAAGCTGACGGGTTTGGGTACGAGCAGTACTTC. Residues: CSVEADGFGYEQYF.

This clone turned up a few times. This sequence joins TRBV7-9 and TRBJ2-5, with D unresolved. CDR3 length: 13 amino acids. V was shortened by 4 bases and J by 0 bases, with 6 bases between the two germline ends. Germline V gene data show CDR1 as SEHNR and CDR2 as FQNEAQ (reference sequence). CDR3 nucleotide sequence: TGTGCCAGCAGCTATCCAAACCAAGAGACCCAGTACTTC. Amino acids: CASSYPNQETQYF.

The chain links TRBV4-1 to TRBJ2-6; D unresolved. Deletions cut 0 bases from V and 0 bases from J, with 12 bases between. The CDR3 runs to 18 residues. Per the germline V gene, CDR1 is MGHRA and CDR2 is YSYEKL. The CDR3 region is CASSQDRKGLSGANVLTF. In DNA, the CDR3 is TGCGCCAGCAGCCAAGATCGGAAGGGCCTCTCTGGGGCCAACGTCCTGACTTTC.

V gene TRBV29-1 combines with J gene TRBJ2-6, with D unresolved. Trimming removed 7 bases at V and 3 bases at J, with 13 bases between. Germline V gene lookup returns CDR1 SQVTM and CDR2 ANQGSEA. This CDR3 is built from 14 residues. The CDR3 region has the DNA TGCAGCGCCTCAGCCTCCGGTGGGGCCAACGTCCTGACTTTC. As protein: CSASASGGANVLTF.

The gene calls are TRBV5-1 and TRBJ2-5; the match to TRBD2 covers 9 bases. Per germline, CDR1 SGHRS and CDR2 YFSETQ. There are 18 residues in the CDR3. V shed 2 bases, J shed 1 base, and the junction held 12 bases outside the gene matches. CDR3 residues: CASSFPRLAAPVQETQYF. CDR3 nucleotides: TGCGCCAGCAGCTTCCCGAGACTAGCGGCTCCGGTCCAAGAGACCCAGTACTTC. Drawing the rest from reference TRBV5-1 and TRBJ2-5, the complete variable domain is KAGVTQTPRYLIKTRGQQVTLSCSPISGHRSVSWYQQTPGQGLQFLFEYFSETQRNKGNFPGRFSGRQFSNSRSEMNVSTLELGDSALYLCASSFPRLAAPVQETQYFGPGTRLLVL.

This chain connects TRBV7-9 to TRBJ2-7; D might be TRBD1 or TRBD2, each matching 5 bases. The V end lost 0 bases, the J end lost 9 bases, and 15 bases lay between the germline ends. Germline CDR1 and CDR2: SEHNR and FQNEAQ (reference sequence). This CDR3 region has 14 residues. CDR3 nucleotide sequence: TGTGCCAGCAGCTTAGCGGGGGAGCACCACGGGCAGTACTTC. Amino acids: CASSLAGEHHGQYF. The full variable domain, its missing parts supplied by reference TRBV7-9 and TRBJ2-7, is DTGVSQNPRHKITKRGQNVTFRCDPISEHNRLYWYRQTLGQGPEFLTYFQNEAQLEKSRLLSDRFSAERPKGSFSTLEIQRTEQGDSAMYLCASSLAGEHHGQYFGPGTRLTVT.

A few counts support this clone. V and J are TRBV7-9 and TRBJ1-1, with 7 bases identical to TRBD1. The CDR3 loop spans 14 amino acids. Per the germline V gene, CDR1 is SEHNR and CDR2 is FQNEAQ (reference sequence). V gave up 5 bases and J gave up 0 bases; unmatched junction bases: 3. Here the CDR3 DNA reads TGTGCCAGCAGCCCGGACAGGTTGAACACTGAAGCTTTCTTT. Translated: CASSPDRLNTEAFF.

This clone is a singleton in its sample. The genes are TRBV27 and TRBJ2-2; the D gene is possibly TRBD1 (6 bases). CDR3 size: 16 residues. CDR1 and CDR2 from the germline V gene are MNHEY and SMNVEV (reference sequence). V was trimmed by 5 bases and J by 0 bases, leaving 13 bases between them. CDR3 region: CASSLLTGSNTGELFF. The CDR3 DNA sequence: TGTGCCAGCAGTCTACTGACAGGATCGAACACCGGGGAGCTGTTTTTT.

CDR3 bases: TGTGCCAGCAGCTTGGGGGGCGCAGAAGAGACCCAGTACTTC. It translates to CASSLGGAEETQYF. The chain links TRBV5-6 to TRBJ2-5, with a tentative D call TRBD1 (5 bases). V lost 0 bases, J lost 3 bases, and 9 bases lay in between. This CDR3 region has 14 residues. Germline-derived CDR1 and CDR2 are SGHDT and YYEEEE.

In its sample, this clone was seen a few times. The chain couples TRBV29-1 to TRBJ2-1; perhaps D is TRBD1 or TRBD2 (5 bases each). CDR3 length: 12 residues. V was pared by 3 bases and J by 13 bases, with 16 bases between. Germline assignment: CDR1 SQVTM and CDR2 ANQGSEA. CDR3 nucleotide sequence: TGCAGCGTTGAGGGACGGAAAATGGAACAGTTCTTC. Translating it yields CSVEGRKMEQFF.